The present TCR beta chain was sequenced within a study of early T cells in non-severe SARS-CoV-2 infection. TCRdb re-analysed the 5' RACE reads in MiXCR, keeping a single row per CDR3 protein. The sample lists 75,000 to 100,000 distinct CDR3 sequences; 14% to 15% were seen once. Sequenced: whole blood. This TCR was recovered from an adult who was a healthcare worker with PCR-confirmed SARS-CoV-2 infection or an uninfected control (not recorded which).

The CDR3 nucleotides read TGTGCCAGCACCCCCGGGACGGTCGGCAGGGAGACCCAGTACTTC. Translation gives CASTPGTVGRETQYF. The genes are TRBV7-2 and TRBJ2-5, with D tentatively TRBD1 or TRBD2 (5 bases each). CDR1 is SGHTA, CDR2 FQGNSA, per germline. CDR3 length: 15 residues. V gave up 7 bases and J gave up 5 bases, with 20 bases separating them.